Included here is one T cell receptor (beta chain) sequence, with context. The sample belongs to a study of T-cell reconstitution after alpha-beta-depleted transplantation in children. Unique molecular identifiers were built into the TCRbeta library. Via MiXCR, TCRdb re-called the PCR reads, giving one row per CDR3 protein. The data contain almost 500,000 distinct CDR3 sequences, under 15% of them singletons. The V gene lost 2 bases and the J gene lost 0 bases, with 8 bases spanning the gap. The CDR3 is 16 residues long. CDR1 is LNHDA and CDR2 is SQIVND in the germline V gene (reference sequence). The input for sequencing was PBMCs from the stem cell graft donor, taken from the stem cell graft. The chain combines TRBV19 with TRBJ2-6, with no clear D. This receptor was identified in a human donor who donated a stem cell graft to a child with combined immunodeficiency. CDR3 amino acids: CASSIWLYSGANVLTF. CDR3 coding DNA: TGTGCCAGTAGTATATGGCTTTACTCTGGGGCCAACGTCCTGACTTTC.